These 13 T cell receptor beta chains were all obtained from the same sample, sequenced in a study of T cell repertoires in cytomegalovirus infection. Using its own MiXCR run on the reads, TCRdb lists one record per CDR3 protein. The table records a few hundred thousand distinct CDR3 sequences, about 39% of them present only once. Which antigens these TCRs recognize remains unknown. This specimen was cultured PBMCs, taken from culture after CMV antigen stimulation. The receptors were gathered from a human donor in good health (CMV status not recorded). Some clones in this sample may be carry-over from other donors' samples.

V usage is TRBV7-2 and J usage is TRBJ2-7; D is unresolved. The V gene's germline CDR1 is SGHTA and CDR2 FQGNSA. Deletions cut 2 bases from V and 7 bases from J, with 9 bases between. The CDR3 length is 12 residues. CDR3 loop: CASSLSITEQYF. The CDR3 region has the DNA TGTGCCAGCAGCTTATCAATCACGGAGCAGTACTTC.

V gene TRBV10-3 combines with J gene TRBJ2-1, with D maybe TRBD2 (6 bases). The V end was cut by 10 bases, the J end by 7 bases, with 20 bases between. CDR3 length: 14 amino acids. Germline lookup yields CDR1 ENHRY and CDR2 SYGVKD. The CDR3, as DNA: TGTGCCACCTTGAAACCAACTAGCTCGAATGAGCAGTTCTTC. Protein: CATLKPTSSNEQFF.

The rearrangement joins TRBV7-4 to TRBJ2-2, with D possibly TRBD1 on 5 matching bases. This CDR3 is built from 18 residues. With 5 bases removed from V and 3 bases from J, the gap between germline ends came to 22 bases. Looked up from germline, CDR1 is SGHVT and CDR2 is SQSDAQ. DNA of the CDR3: TGTGCCAGCAGCCCGAGGTCTGGGGCTCGTCAGGACACCGGGGAGCTGTTTTTT. Translated: CASSPRSGARQDTGELFF.

This clonotype was observed a few times. The rearrangement uses TRBV7-2 and TRBJ2-1; 10 bases align to TRBD2. The length of the CDR3 is 16 residues. Trimming removed 4 bases from V and 7 bases from J; junction bases left unmatched: 10. Germline V CDR1 and CDR2: SGHTA, FQGNSA. The CDR3 reads CASSWSGGAGSNEQFF. The CDR3 coding sequence is TGTGCCAGCAGCTGGAGCGGGGGGGCGGGTAGTAATGAGCAGTTCTTC.

This clonotype has only a few counts. The chain carries TRBV18 and TRBJ1-4; perhaps TRBD1 as D (5 bases). CDR1 and CDR2 (germline): KGHSH, LQKENI. The CDR3 has 14 amino acids. V shed 2 bases and J shed 4 bases, with 8 bases lying between them. The CDR3 protein is CASSPGTDNEKLFF. For the CDR3, the DNA is TGTGCCAGCTCACCAGGGACTGATAATGAAAAACTGTTTTTT.

There are many counts of this clonotype. The chain couples TRBV7-6 to TRBJ2-5, with unresolved D. V was clipped by 1 base and J by 5 bases, with 11 bases between them. This CDR3 is 14 amino acids long. The V gene's germline CDR1 is SGHVS and CDR2 FNYEAQ. CDR3 amino acids: CASSLEVRRETQYF. CDR3 nucleotides: TGTGCCAGCAGCTTAGAGGTCCGTCGGGAGACCCAGTACTTC.

The V and J genes are TRBV2 and TRBJ1-6; tentative D call: TRBD1 (6 bases). The germline V gene encodes CDR1 SNHLY and CDR2 FYNNEI. This CDR3 comprises 15 residues. V lost 5 bases to trimming and J lost 8 bases, with 16 bases between them. CDR3 loop: CASSPMTGVYSPLHF. DNA of the CDR3: TGTGCCAGCAGTCCGATGACAGGAGTGTATTCACCCCTCCACTTT.

This clonotype appeared a few times. CDR3 sequence reads: CASSARPPARPTDTQYF. The CDR3 bases are TGTGCCAGCAGCGCTCGTCCCCCGGCAAGACCCACAGATACGCAGTATTTT. The chain links TRBV7-2 to TRBJ2-3; D unclear. The CDR3 totals 17 residues. Germline assignment: CDR1 SGHTA and CDR2 FQGNSA. Trimming removed 5 bases from V and 2 bases from J, with 20 bases in between.

The chain carries TRBV7-6 and TRBJ2-7; TRBD2 is a possible D gene (5 bases). V was trimmed by 5 bases and J by 6 bases, leaving 20 bases between them. This CDR3 contains 15 residues. CDR1 and CDR2 from the germline V gene are SGHVS and FNYEAQ. The CDR3 DNA follows: TGTGCCAGCAGCCCCTCCCCTGCACTACGGGGCGAGCAGTACTTC. This sequence encodes CASSPSPALRGEQYF.

Ten or more counts support this clonotype. The rearrangement links TRBV7-2 to TRBJ2-3; maybe TRBD2 (6 bases). This CDR3 is 15 amino acids long. The V end lost 5 bases, the J end lost 0 bases, and 12 bases lay between the germline ends. Germline CDR1 is SGHTA and CDR2 is FQGNSA. CDR3 residues: CASSPWEESTDTQYF. The CDR3 coding sequence is TGTGCCAGCAGCCCCTGGGAGGAGAGCACAGATACGCAGTATTTT.

This clonotype was seen a single time. The chain links TRBV28 to TRBJ2-3; TRBD1 agrees at 7 bases. The CDR3 extends over 17 amino acids. The germline gives CDR1 MDHEN, CDR2 SYDVKM. After removal of 5 bases from V and 6 bases from J, the junction contained 17 bases not matched to a gene. This chain's CDR3 is CASSPERGGRGADTQYF. The CDR3 DNA follows: TGTGCCAGCAGTCCCGAGAGAGGGGGCAGGGGTGCGGATACGCAGTATTTT.

V and J are TRBV7-2 and TRBJ2-7; a weak D match, TRBD2 (6 bases). V lost 4 bases and J lost 0, with 16 bases in between. The length of the CDR3 is 16 residues. Germline CDR1 and CDR2: SGHTA and FQGNSA. In nucleotides, the CDR3 is TGTGCCAGCAGCTCATTAACCGGGACTTTCTCCTACGAGCAGTACTTC. Its translation: CASSSLTGTFSYEQYF.

The chain uses TRBV29-1 and TRBJ2-3; D unresolved. The V gene lost 3 bases and the J gene lost 1 base, with 8 bases spanning the gap. The CDR3 is 13 amino acids. Germline V gene sequence: CDR1 SQVTM, CDR2 ANQGSEA. The CDR3 loop is CSVDNGGTDTQYF. DNA for the CDR3: TGCAGCGTTGATAACGGCGGCACAGATACGCAGTATTTT.